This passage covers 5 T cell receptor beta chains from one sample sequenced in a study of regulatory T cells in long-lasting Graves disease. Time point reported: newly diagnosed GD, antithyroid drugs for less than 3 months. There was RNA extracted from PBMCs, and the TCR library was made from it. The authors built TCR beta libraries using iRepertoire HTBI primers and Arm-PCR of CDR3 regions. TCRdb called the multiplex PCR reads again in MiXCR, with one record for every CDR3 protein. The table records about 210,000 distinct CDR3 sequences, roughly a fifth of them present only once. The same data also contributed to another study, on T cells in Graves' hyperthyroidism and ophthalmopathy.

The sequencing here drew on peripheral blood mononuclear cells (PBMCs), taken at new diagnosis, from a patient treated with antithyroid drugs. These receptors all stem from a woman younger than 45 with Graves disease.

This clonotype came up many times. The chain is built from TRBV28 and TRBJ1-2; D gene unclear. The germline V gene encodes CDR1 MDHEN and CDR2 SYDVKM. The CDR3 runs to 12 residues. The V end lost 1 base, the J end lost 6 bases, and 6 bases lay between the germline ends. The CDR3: CASSLYTDGYTF. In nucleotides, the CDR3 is TGTGCCAGCAGTTTATATACGGATGGCTACACCTTC.

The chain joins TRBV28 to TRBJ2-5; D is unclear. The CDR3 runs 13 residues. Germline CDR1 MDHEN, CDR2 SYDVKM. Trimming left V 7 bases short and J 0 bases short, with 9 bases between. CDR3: CASKGYNQETQYF. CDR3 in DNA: TGTGCCAGCAAAGGGTACAACCAAGAGACCCAGTACTTC.

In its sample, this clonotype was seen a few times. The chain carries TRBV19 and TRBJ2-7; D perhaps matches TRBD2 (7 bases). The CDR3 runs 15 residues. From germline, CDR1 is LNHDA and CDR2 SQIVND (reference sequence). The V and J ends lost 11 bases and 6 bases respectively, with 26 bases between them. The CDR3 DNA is TGTGCCGCCTCCACCCCGGGGGGCGCTTTTGGCGAGCAGTACTTC. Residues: CAASTPGGAFGEQYF.

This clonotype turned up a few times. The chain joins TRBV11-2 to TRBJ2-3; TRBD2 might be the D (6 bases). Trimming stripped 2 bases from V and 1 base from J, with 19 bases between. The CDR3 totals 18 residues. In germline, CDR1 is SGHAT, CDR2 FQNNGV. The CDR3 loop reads CASSLKSWGREGTDTQYF. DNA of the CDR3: TGTGCCAGCAGCTTAAAGTCTTGGGGCAGGGAGGGCACAGATACGCAGTATTTT.

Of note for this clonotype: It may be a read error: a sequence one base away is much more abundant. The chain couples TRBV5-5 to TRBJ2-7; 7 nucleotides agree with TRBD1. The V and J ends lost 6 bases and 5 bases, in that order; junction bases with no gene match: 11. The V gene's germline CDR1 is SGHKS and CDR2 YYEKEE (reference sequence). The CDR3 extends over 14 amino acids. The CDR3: CASTILGGSDEQYF. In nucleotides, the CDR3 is TGTGCCAGCACCATATTAGGGGGCTCGGACGAGCAGTACTTC. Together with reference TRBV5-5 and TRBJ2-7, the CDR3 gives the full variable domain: DAGVTQSPTHLIKTRGQQVTLRCSPISGHKSVSWYQQVLGQGPQFIFQYYEKEERGRGNFPDRFSARQFPNYSSELNVNALLLGDSALYLCASTILGGSDEQYFGPGTRLTVT.